A selection of T cell receptor beta chains follows, all from one sample in a study of blood T cell repertoires in COVID-19. Sequencing used immunoSEQ multiplex PCR; TCRdb keeps in-frame clones, though not all of them. The sample shows 130,000 to 150,000 clones, over 80% of them seen only once. The sequencing input was peripheral blood. Every receptor here comes from a middle-aged woman with active or convalescent COVID-19. Each CDR3 is given with its conserved first and last residue. Fields, in order: J gene, V gene, CDR3 protein.

J gene: TRBJ1-4
V gene: TRBV29-1
CDR3 protein: CSAMIGAAGPATNEKLFF

J gene: TRBJ1-6
V gene: TRBV19
CDR3 protein: CASSRTGGNSPLHF

J gene: TRBJ1-6
V gene: TRBV5-1
CDR3 protein: CASSPSGDSPLHF

J gene: TRBJ1-1
V gene: TRBV6-5
CDR3 protein: CASTPRGQTEAFF

J gene: TRBJ2-7
V gene: TRBV7-9
CDR3 protein: CASSRQGRSPYEQYF

J gene: TRBJ1-4
V gene: TRBV7-9
CDR3 protein: CASSLGTGINEKLFF

J gene: TRBJ1-4
V gene: TRBV16
CDR3 protein: CASSPGRGGTDEKLFF

J gene: TRBJ2-3
V gene: TRBV6-4
CDR3 protein: CASSDSGTSGEEDTQYF

J gene: TRBJ2-5
V gene: TRBV4-3
CDR3 protein: CASSQNPAAGGGETQYF

J gene: TRBJ1-2
V gene: TRBV11-2
CDR3 protein: CASRPGTGGVRYGYTF

J gene: TRBJ2-7
V gene: TRBV28
CDR3 protein: CASSFGSSGFMGREQYF

J gene: TRBJ1-2
V gene: TRBV29-1
CDR3 protein: CSARGQAFYGYTF

J gene: TRBJ1-1
V gene: TRBV6-1
CDR3 protein: CASSDWTGPENTEAFF

J gene: TRBJ2-1
V gene: TRBV30
CDR3 protein: CAWRPTIPRSYNEQFF

J gene: TRBJ1-1
V gene: TRBV11-3
CDR3 protein: CASGQGNTEAFF

J gene: TRBJ1-2
V gene: TRBV10-3
CDR3 protein: CAIGGVNYGYTF

J gene: TRBJ1-4
V gene: TRBV18
CDR3 protein: CASSPPAIGVGRSEKLFF

J gene: TRBJ1-6
V gene: TRBV27
CDR3 protein: CASSLSWVPAGSYNSPLHF

J gene: TRBJ2-1
V gene: TRBV4-2
CDR3 protein: CASSQGRTSGGAVNEQFF

J gene: TRBJ1-2
V gene: TRBV29-1
CDR3 protein: CSVEEWASDRQEYGYTF

J gene: TRBJ1-2
V gene: TRBV7-2
CDR3 protein: CASSSQGQGTYGYTF

J gene: TRBJ2-1
V gene: TRBV4-3
CDR3 protein: CASSQEIGDSSLYNEQFF

J gene: TRBJ1-1
V gene: TRBV7-8
CDR3 protein: CASSPSRLEAFF

J gene: TRBJ1-4
V gene: TRBV5-1
CDR3 protein: CASSLGLGQGSEKLFF

J gene: TRBJ1-2
V gene: TRBV19
CDR3 protein: CASSPMRQGDYGYTF

J gene: TRBJ2-7
V gene: TRBV18
CDR3 protein: CASSPSTGNLSYEQYF

J gene: TRBJ1-2
V gene: TRBV18
CDR3 protein: CASSPRQGQNYGYTF

J gene: TRBJ1-1
V gene: TRBV5-1
CDR3 protein: CASSLHQGALTEAFF